One sample yielded the 15 T cell receptor beta chains listed below, sequenced in a study of blood T cell repertoires in COVID-19. Only in-frame clones appear in the TCRdb table, and some are missing; sequencing was by immunoSEQ multiplex PCR. This sample yields approximately 150,000 clones, of which around 84% are seen a single time; approximately 8% belongs to the top ten. Sequencing was performed on PBMCs or T cells enriched from blood (not recorded which). The receptor set was obtained from a woman aged 45-65 years who had recovered from COVID-19.

There are a few counts of this clone. CDR3 residues: CAPGQSSYEQYF. CDR3 in DNA: TGTGCCCCGGGACAGAGCTCCTACGAGCAGTACTTC. The rearrangement links TRBV19 to TRBJ2-7, with 7 bases aligning to TRBD1. The trim removed 11 bases at V and 0 bases at J, leaving 4 bases unmatched. CDR1 and CDR2 (germline): LNHDA, SQIVND (reference sequence). This CDR3 has 12 residues.

This clone turned up a few times. The chain has TRBV7-9 and TRBJ1-2, with TRBD1 matching over 10 bases. Unmatched junction bases numbered 2, after V lost 1 base and J lost 6 bases. Germline V CDR1 and CDR2: SEHNR, FQNEAQ (reference sequence). CDR3 length equals 14 residues. CDR3 in amino acids: CASSLGGQGNGYTF. CDR3 nucleotides: TGTGCCAGCAGCTTAGGGGGACAGGGGAATGGCTACACCTTC.

V usage is TRBV18 and J usage is TRBJ2-2, with a possible D match to TRBD1 (6 bases). The length of the CDR3 is 17 residues. The germline gives CDR1 KGHSH, CDR2 LQKENI. The V and J ends lost 3 bases and 4 bases respectively, with 18 bases between them. The CDR3 here is CASSPQRTGLGTGELFF. CDR3 DNA sequence: TGTGCCAGCTCACCTCAGCGAACAGGGTTGGGCACCGGGGAGCTGTTTTTT. Using reference TRBV18 and TRBJ2-2 for the parts outside the CDR3, the full variable domain is NAGVMQNPRHLVRRRGQEARLRCSPMKGHSHVYWYRQLPEEGLKFMVYLQKENIIDESGMPKERFSAEFPKEGPSILRIQQVVRGDSAAYFCASSPQRTGLGTGELFFGEGSRLTVL.

The rearrangement uses TRBV19 and TRBJ2-3; no clear D. V lost 6 bases and J lost 8, with 9 bases in between. The CDR3 has 11 amino acids. Germline V gene lookup returns CDR1 LNHDA and CDR2 SQIVND (reference sequence). CDR3 residues: CASSFSGTQYF. CDR3 nucleotide sequence: TGTGCCAGTAGCTTTTCCGGTACGCAGTATTTT.

Notes on this clone: One end of the junction does not line up with germline, which may come from a read error. The V and J genes are TRBV28 and TRBJ2-5, with unresolved D. Germline CDR1 and CDR2: MDHEN and SYDVKM. The CDR3 is 12 residues long. CDR3 bases: TGTGCCAGCAGCTCCAACTTACTACGTCCTCACTTC. It encodes CASSSNLLRPHF.

V and J are TRBV2 and TRBJ2-6, with D tentatively TRBD1 (5 bases). Per germline, CDR1 SNHLY and CDR2 FYNNEI. Trimming took off 7 bases at V and 0 bases at J, with 13 bases between the two ends. CDR3 length equals 16 residues. CDR3 amino acids: CASTQDSSSGANVLTF. The CDR3 region has the DNA TGTGCCAGCACCCAAGACAGCAGCTCTGGGGCCAACGTCCTGACTTTC.

The count of this clone is one. This chain uses TRBV3-1 (or the pseudogene TRBV3-2) with TRBJ2-5; D uncertain. The CDR3 runs to 13 residues. Germline CDR1 and CDR2: LGHDT and YNNKEL (reference sequence). V was cut by 4 bases and J by 5 bases, with 11 bases left in between. CDR3 sequence: CASSLLILETQYF. The DNA for the CDR3 is TGTGCCAGCAGCCTACTAATCCTCGAGACCCAGTACTTC.

This chain joins TRBV4-3 and TRBJ1-5, with a tentative D call TRBD1 (5 bases). Germline-derived CDR1 and CDR2 are LGHNA and YSLEER. The CDR3 loop spans 14 amino acids. Deletions cut 2 bases from V and 4 bases from J, with 9 bases between. CDR3 coding DNA: TGCGCCAGCAGCCAACAGGGTGGGAATCAGCCCCAGCATTTT. Its protein product is CASSQQGGNQPQHF.

CDR3 residues: CASSLALSRGLPADTQYF. Here the CDR3 DNA reads TGTGCCAGCAGCTTAGCGCTAAGTAGGGGACTGCCTGCAGATACGCAGTATTTT. The chain joins TRBV7-2 to TRBJ2-3, with D maybe TRBD2 (6 bases). The CDR3 loop spans 18 amino acids. Trimming cost V 0 bases and J 4 bases, with 20 bases left between them. The germline CDR1 and CDR2 sequences are SGHTA and FQGNSA.

The chain employs TRBV7-3 and TRBJ2-5; D possibly corresponds to TRBD1 (6 bases). Trimming stripped 0 bases from V and 1 base from J, with 15 bases between. This CDR3 region has 17 residues. CDR1 SGHTA and CDR2 FQGTGA come from the germline V gene. CDR3 coding DNA: TGTGCCAGCAGCTTAACGGGGGCGCGGACATCCCAAGAGACCCAGTACTTC. Residues: CASSLTGARTSQETQYF.

The chain links TRBV28 to TRBJ1-4; a possible D gene is TRBD1 (6 bases). Germline CDR1 and CDR2: MDHEN and SYDVKM. Deletions cut 7 bases from V and 8 bases from J, with 11 bases between. This CDR3 region has 12 residues. The CDR3 DNA is TGTGCCAGCACCGCCGGGACAGAAAAACTGTTTTTT. Translated: CASTAGTEKLFF.

V usage is TRBV11-3 and J usage is TRBJ2-2; no reliable D call. The germline V and J ends were trimmed by 5 bases and 8 bases, with 6 bases remaining between them. The CDR3 is 11 amino acids. CDR1 SGHNT and CDR2 YENEEA come from the germline V gene. CDR3 nucleotide sequence: TGTGCCAGCAGCCGTCCTGGGGAGCTGTTTTTT. Protein sequence: CASSRPGELFF.

This chain links TRBV7-2 with TRBJ1-2; 7 bases are shared with TRBD1. The germline CDR1 and CDR2 sequences are SGHTA and FQGNSA. Germline trimming cut 5 bases from V and 4 bases from J; bases unmatched to any gene: 4. The CDR3 runs 13 residues. CDR3 coding DNA: TGTGCCAGCAGCCTAGACAGGGCCTATGGCTACACCTTC. Translated: CASSLDRAYGYTF.

The V gene is TRBV2, the J gene TRBJ2-3, with D possibly being TRBD2 (5 bases). Trimming pared 4 bases from V and 0 bases from J, leaving 11 bases between. Germline lookup yields CDR1 SNHLY and CDR2 FYNNEI. The CDR3 is 15 residues long. CDR3 in DNA: TGTGCCAGCAGTGCAGGACTGGGGAGCACAGATACGCAGTATTTT. Translated: CASSAGLGSTDTQYF.

Only a few counts were recorded for this clone. The V call is TRBV5-1, the J call TRBJ1-1, with 7 bases matching TRBD1. The trim removed 6 bases at V and 1 base at J, leaving 15 bases unmatched. The CDR3 spans 17 residues. Germline V gene data show CDR1 as SGHRS and CDR2 as YFSETQ. The CDR3 sequence is CASTPEGRGFGNTEAFF. The CDR3 DNA is TGCGCCAGCACCCCGGAAGGCAGGGGGTTTGGGAACACTGAAGCTTTCTTT.